The sequence of this TCR beta chain was determined in a study of metastatic and nonmetastatic thyroid tumors. Study-wide background: A comparison of repertoires was made across blood and tumor or nodule tissue from malignant and benign thyroid patients.

Trimming left V 4 bases short and J 5 bases short, with 24 bases between. CDR1 and CDR2 (germline): SGDLS, YYNGEE. The CDR3 has 17 amino acids. This clone was seen repeatedly, ten times or more. No patient had received any treatment before thyroid surgery. Via MiXCR, TCRdb re-called the PCR reads. The sample contains about 33,000 clones, about 10% of which appear only once. Material: blood. This TCR was sampled from a female donor with papillary thyroid cancer or a benign thyroid nodule (not recorded which). Some clones in this sample may be carry-over from other donors' samples. The rearrangement uses TRBV9 and TRBJ2-5, with D perhaps matching TRBD1 or TRBD2 (5 bases each). CDR3 nucleotides: TGTGCCAGCAGCCCGGAGACCCTTTTGGGGGAGACGGAGACCCAGTACTTC. The encoded protein is CASSPETLLGETETQYF.